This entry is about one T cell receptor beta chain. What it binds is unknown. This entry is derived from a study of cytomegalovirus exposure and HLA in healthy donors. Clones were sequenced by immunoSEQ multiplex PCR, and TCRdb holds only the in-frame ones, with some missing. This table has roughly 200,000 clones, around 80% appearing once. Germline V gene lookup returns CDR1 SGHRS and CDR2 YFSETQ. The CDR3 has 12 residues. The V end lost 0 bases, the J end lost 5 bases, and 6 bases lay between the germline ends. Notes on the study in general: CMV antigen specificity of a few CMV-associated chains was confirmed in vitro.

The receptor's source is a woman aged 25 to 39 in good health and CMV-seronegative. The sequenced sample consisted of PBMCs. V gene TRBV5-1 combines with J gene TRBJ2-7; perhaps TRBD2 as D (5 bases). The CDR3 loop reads CASSLGRDEQYF. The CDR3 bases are TGCGCCAGCAGCTTGGGGCGGGACGAGCAGTACTTC.